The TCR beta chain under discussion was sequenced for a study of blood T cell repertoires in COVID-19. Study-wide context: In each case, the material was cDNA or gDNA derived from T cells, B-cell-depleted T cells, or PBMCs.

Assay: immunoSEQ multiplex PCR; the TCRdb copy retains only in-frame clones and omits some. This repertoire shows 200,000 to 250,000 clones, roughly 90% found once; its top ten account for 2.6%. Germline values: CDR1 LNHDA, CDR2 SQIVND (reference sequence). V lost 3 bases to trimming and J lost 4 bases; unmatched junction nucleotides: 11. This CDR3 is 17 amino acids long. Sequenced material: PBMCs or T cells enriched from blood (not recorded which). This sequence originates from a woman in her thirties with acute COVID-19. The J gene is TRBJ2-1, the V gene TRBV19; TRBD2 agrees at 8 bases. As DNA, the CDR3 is TGTGCCAGTAGTATCCGGGGTAGCGGGAAATATTACAATGAGCAGTTCTTC. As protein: CASSIRGSGKYYNEQFF.